Following are 9 T cell receptor beta chains from one sample sequenced in a study of cytomegalovirus exposure and HLA in healthy donors. TCRdb's copy holds only in-frame clones and misses some; the assay was immunoSEQ multiplex PCR. The sample has roughly 150,000 clones, approximately 86% seen once. The specimen was PBMCs. These receptors were collected from a man between 18 and 35 years old in good health and CMV-seropositive.

The rearrangement joins TRBV9 to TRBJ1-5; possibly TRBD1 for D (6 bases). CDR3 size: 13 residues. Germline loops: CDR1 SGDLS, CDR2 YYNGEE. V lost 0 bases and J lost 9, with 10 bases in between. CDR3 coding DNA: TGTGCCAGCAGCGTAGCCCAAGGGGGGCCCCAGCATTTT. It specifies CASSVAQGGPQHF.

This sequence joins TRBV10-3 and TRBJ2-7; no firm D call. Deletions cut 8 bases from V and 6 bases from J, with 14 bases between. CDR3 length: 12 amino acids. Germline V CDR1 and CDR2: ENHRY, SYGVKD. CDR3 in amino acids: CAIAMWAGEQYF. The CDR3 coding sequence is TGTGCCATCGCTATGTGGGCTGGCGAGCAGTACTTC.

J is TRBJ1-1 and V is TRBV27, with a tentative D call TRBD1 (6 bases). Germline V lookup: CDR1 MNHEY, CDR2 SMNVEV (reference sequence). V shed 8 bases and J shed 6 bases, with 13 bases lying between them. This CDR3 is 12 amino acids long. CDR3 sequence: CASSGGAPEAFF. Here the CDR3 DNA reads TGTGCCAGCTCTGGGGGGGCGCCTGAAGCTTTCTTT.

This clone has only one observation. The chain combines TRBV7-9 with TRBJ1-2; D possibly corresponds to TRBD1 (6 bases). Trimming removed 3 bases at V and 8 bases at J, with 13 bases between. Germline V gene data show CDR1 as SEHNR and CDR2 as FQNEAQ (reference sequence). The CDR3 is 13 amino acids. The CDR3 nucleotides are TGTGCCAGCAGCTTGGGGGGGGCACCGGGCTACACCTTC. It is translated as CASSLGGAPGYTF.

The chain joins TRBV5-1 to TRBJ2-1; D is possibly TRBD2 (5 bases). CDR3 size: 14 residues. Germline V gene data show CDR1 as SGHRS and CDR2 as YFSETQ. V was cut by 4 bases and J by 1 base, with 9 bases left in between. CDR3 nucleotides: TGCGCCAGCAGCCCGGACTGGTCCTACAATGAGCAGTTCTTC. Protein product: CASSPDWSYNEQFF.

The V gene is TRBV21-1, the J gene TRBJ2-1; TRBD1 is the table's D call and was not checked against the DNA. TRBV21-1 is a pseudogene segment. The length of the CDR3 is 19 residues. DNA for the CDR3: TGTGCCAGCAGCCCCCGCCGGGTCCGCAGGGGCCAGGGGAATAATGAGCAGTTCTTC. It translates to CASSPRRVRRGQGNNEQFF.

The chain joins TRBV5-5 to TRBJ2-7; D might be TRBD2 (5 bases). V was pared by 5 bases and J by 4 bases, with 22 bases between. Per germline, CDR1 SGHKS and CDR2 YYEKEE (reference sequence). There are 16 residues in the CDR3. This chain's CDR3 is CASSSQETGLGYEQYF. The DNA of the CDR3 is TGTGCCAGCAGTTCCCAGGAAACGGGGTTGGGATACGAGCAGTACTTC.

The chain recombines TRBV2 with TRBJ2-5, with 7 positions matching TRBD1. This CDR3 is 13 amino acids long. Germline values: CDR1 SNHLY, CDR2 FYNNEI. V was pared by 8 bases and J by 2 bases, with 5 bases of the junction left unmatched. Written as DNA, the CDR3 is TGTGCCAGCCGATGGGACAGACAAGAGACCCAGTACTTC. The encoded protein is CASRWDRQETQYF.

CDR3 nucleotide sequence: TGTGCCAGTAGACAGACTAGGGATAGCAATCAGCCCCAGCATTTT. Encoded protein: CASRQTRDSNQPQHF. The rearrangement joins TRBV19 to TRBJ1-5; no firm D call. The CDR3 loop spans 15 amino acids. The germline V gene encodes CDR1 LNHDA and CDR2 SQIVND (reference sequence). V was cut by 6 bases and J by 0 bases, with 12 bases left in between.